The clone carrying this T cell receptor beta chain was seen a single time. TCRdb's copy holds only in-frame clones and misses some; the assay was immunoSEQ multiplex PCR. The sample holds 2 million to 2.5 million clones; about 92% are singletons and the top ten take 1.5% to 2%. This record comes from a study of shared clonotypes between healthy human individuals. Germline values: CDR1 MNHEY, CDR2 SMNVEV (reference sequence). This CDR3 region has 16 residues. The ends lost 6 bases at V and 3 bases at J; junction bases unmatched: 11. CD8 cells classed as naive were CD45RO-negative and positively selected for CCR7, excluding terminally differentiated effector memory CD45RA+ cells.

Sequencing was done on a sample of naive CD8+ T cells from PBMCs. J is TRBJ2-1 and V is TRBV27, with 7 bases identical to TRBD1. The TCR comes from a man younger than 35 in good health. Some clones in this sample may be carry-over from other donors' samples. The CDR3 spells CASSFLGAGGYNEQFF. CDR3 coding DNA: TGTGCCAGCAGCTTCCTCGGGGCAGGGGGCTACAATGAGCAGTTCTTC.